This TCR beta chain was identified during a study of CD8+ T cells in alopecia areata. Whole-study findings and limits: Lesional scalp exceeded normal scalp in clonality, especially in alopecia totalis/universalis. Resident alphabeta T-cell populations of normal skin are likewise subject to sequencing in scalp samples.

Germline V gives CDR1 SQVTM, CDR2 ANQGSEA. The CDR3 is 14 residues long. The V gene end was trimmed by 0 bases and the J gene end by 6 bases; junction bases not matched to a gene: 5. cDNA prepared by RNA extraction and subsequent reverse transcription served as the template for sequencing. Using immunoSEQ multiplex PCR, the repertoire was profiled, and TCRdb retains in-frame clones only, with some absent. Counted here are over 150,000 clones, 56% occurring once; the ten biggest clones make up approximately 4.9%. The researchers isolated CD4+ and CD8+ T cells from PBMCs by sorting. As for this clone: What it recognizes is unknown.

What was sequenced was CD8+ T cells sorted from blood. This receptor was taken from a human donor in good health. This chain joins TRBV29-1 and TRBJ1-2; 9 bases agree with TRBD1. CDR3 sequence (DNA): TGCAGCGTTGAAGATAGGACAGGGGAGGATGGCTACACCTTC. This gives the protein CSVEDRTGEDGYTF.